This T cell receptor beta chain was captured by sequencing in a study of shared clonotypes between healthy human individuals. Some clones are missing from TCRdb's copy, which holds only in-frame ones; the method was immunoSEQ multiplex PCR. Counted here are hundreds of thousands of clones, roughly 96% occurring once; the ten biggest clones make up approximately 0.11%. The naive CD8 fraction comprised CD45RO-negative cells positively selected for CCR7 and excluded terminally differentiated effector memory CD45RA+ cells. Participating donors were healthy, HIV-negative adults free of recent acute infections or vaccinations. Germline CDR1 and CDR2: GTSNPN and SVGIG (reference sequence). This CDR3 region has 14 residues. V gave up 5 bases and J gave up 0 bases; unmatched junction bases: 3. This clone was detected only once.

The specimen was naive CD8+ T cells sorted from blood. The sequence was obtained from a woman between 25 and 40 years old in good health. This chain connects TRBV30 to TRBJ2-5, with 10 bases fitting TRBD2. Here the CDR3 reads CAWASGSYQETQYF. The CDR3 coding sequence is TGTGCCTGGGCTAGCGGGAGTTACCAAGAGACCCAGTACTTC. The full variable domain, its missing parts supplied by reference TRBV30 and TRBJ2-5, is SQTIHQWPATLVQPVGSPLSLECTVEGTSNPNLYWYRQAAGRGLQLLFYSVGIGQISSEVPQNLSASRPQDRQFILSSKKLLLSDSGFYLCAWASGSYQETQYFGPGTRLLVL.